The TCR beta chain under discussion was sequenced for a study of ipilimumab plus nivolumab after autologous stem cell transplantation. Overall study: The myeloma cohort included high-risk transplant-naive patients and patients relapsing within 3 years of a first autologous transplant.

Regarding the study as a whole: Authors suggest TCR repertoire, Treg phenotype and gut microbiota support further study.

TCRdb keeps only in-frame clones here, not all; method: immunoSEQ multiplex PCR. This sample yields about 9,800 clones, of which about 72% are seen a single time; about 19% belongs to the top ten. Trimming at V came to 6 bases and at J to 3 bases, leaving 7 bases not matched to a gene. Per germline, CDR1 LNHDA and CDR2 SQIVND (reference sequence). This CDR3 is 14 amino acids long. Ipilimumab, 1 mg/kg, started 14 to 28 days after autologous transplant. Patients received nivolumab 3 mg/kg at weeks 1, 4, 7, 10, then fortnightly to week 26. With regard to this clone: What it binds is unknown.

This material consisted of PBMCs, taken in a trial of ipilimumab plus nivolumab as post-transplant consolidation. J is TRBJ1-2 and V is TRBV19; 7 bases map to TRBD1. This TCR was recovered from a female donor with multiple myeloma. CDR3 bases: TGTGCCAGTAGACAGGGACAGTCGTACTATGGCTACACCTTC. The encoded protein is CASRQGQSYYGYTF. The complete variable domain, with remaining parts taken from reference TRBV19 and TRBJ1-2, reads DGGITQSPKYLFRKEGQNVTLSCEQNLNHDAMYWYRQDPGQGLRLIYYSQIVNDFQKGDIAEGYSVSREKKESFPLTVTSAQKNPTAFYLCASRQGQSYYGYTFGSGTRLTVV.